The clone carrying this T cell receptor (beta chain) was recorded a few times. What it recognizes is unknown. The data are from a study of identical twins. Study-wide results and caveats: The authors drew conclusions from cross-sectional statistical analysis rather than following the same donors. One should note that invariant MAIT and iNKT cells could partly confound zero-insertion analyses.

TCRdb re-called the 5' RACE reads with MiXCR, one entry per CDR3 protein. Seen here are roughly 250,000 distinct CDR3 sequences, over 11% observed once, and the top ten hold 8.5% to 10%. All donors comprised healthy Caucasians. The ends were cut back, 10 bases at V and 2 bases at J, with 14 bases in the middle. Germline V CDR1 and CDR2: SNHLY, FYNNEI. CDR3 size: 13 residues. This clonotype was sampled from a woman between 18 and 29 years old in good health. Sequencing was carried out using memory (CD45RO+) T cells sorted from blood. The V and J genes are TRBV2 and TRBJ1-2; the D is unclear. This CDR3 is CANYKDQNYGYTF. Written as DNA, the CDR3 is TGTGCCAACTACAAGGACCAGAACTATGGCTACACCTTC.